This T cell receptor beta chain is from a study of identical twins. General study findings and limits: Out-of-frame alpha sequences shared by twins were enriched for low generation probability.

Only healthy Caucasians were enrolled as donors. As concerns this clonotype: Its target is unknown.

In germline, CDR1 is SEHNR, CDR2 FQNEAQ (reference sequence). CDR3 size: 15 residues. V was pared by 3 bases and J by 5 bases, with 17 bases between. TCRdb called the 5' RACE reads again in MiXCR, with one record for every CDR3 protein. The profile shows 550,000 to 700,000 distinct CDR3 sequences, approximately 21% of them singletons. These same records also appear under a second study, on T cells expressing NK-cell markers. That study reports: In a few donors, dominant clonotypes made up roughly 28.3-65% of CD3+CD56-NKG2C+ cells. Certain NKG2C+ T cell clones were expanded, and their HCMV specificity remained unclear.

The sample taken for sequencing was PBMCs. The TCR was taken from a woman younger than 35 in good health. The V and J genes are TRBV7-9 and TRBJ2-7; possibly TRBD2 for D (5 bases). The DNA for the CDR3 is TGTGCCAGCAGCTTTTCTCCTCGGCGGGCGGACGAGCAGTACTTC. Translation gives CASSFSPRRADEQYF.